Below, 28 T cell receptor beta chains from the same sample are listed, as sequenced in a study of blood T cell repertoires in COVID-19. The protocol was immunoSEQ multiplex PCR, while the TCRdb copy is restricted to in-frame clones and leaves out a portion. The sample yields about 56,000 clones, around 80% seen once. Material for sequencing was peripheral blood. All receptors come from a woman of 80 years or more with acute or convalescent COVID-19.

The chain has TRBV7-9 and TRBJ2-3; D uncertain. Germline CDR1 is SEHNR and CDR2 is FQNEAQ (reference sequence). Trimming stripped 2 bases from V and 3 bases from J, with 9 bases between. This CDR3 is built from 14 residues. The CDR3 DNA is TGTGCCAGCAGCTTAACGCGGATGACAGATACGCAGTATTTT. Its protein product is CASSLTRMTDTQYF. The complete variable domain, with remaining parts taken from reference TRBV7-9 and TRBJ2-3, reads DTGVSQNPRHKITKRGQNVTFRCDPISEHNRLYWYRQTLGQGPEFLTYFQNEAQLEKSRLLSDRFSAERPKGSFSTLEIQRTEQGDSAMYLCASSLTRMTDTQYFGPGTRLTVL.

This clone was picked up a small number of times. The CDR3 region is CASSPRDRLVLEGSYEQYF. The CDR3 DNA follows: TGTGCCAGCAGCCCCCGGGACAGACTCGTACTGGAAGGGTCCTACGAGCAGTACTTC. This chain connects TRBV21-1 to TRBJ2-7; the table gives TRBD1 as D, unverified against the DNA. TRBV21-1 is reported as a pseudogene. The CDR3 is 19 residues long.

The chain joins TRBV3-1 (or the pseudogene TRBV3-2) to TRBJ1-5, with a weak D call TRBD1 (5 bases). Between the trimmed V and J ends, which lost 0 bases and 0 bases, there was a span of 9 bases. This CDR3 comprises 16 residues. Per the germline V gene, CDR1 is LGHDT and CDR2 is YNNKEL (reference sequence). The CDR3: CASSQDPGNSNQPQHF. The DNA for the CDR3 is TGTGCCAGCAGCCAAGATCCAGGGAATAGCAATCAGCCCCAGCATTTT.

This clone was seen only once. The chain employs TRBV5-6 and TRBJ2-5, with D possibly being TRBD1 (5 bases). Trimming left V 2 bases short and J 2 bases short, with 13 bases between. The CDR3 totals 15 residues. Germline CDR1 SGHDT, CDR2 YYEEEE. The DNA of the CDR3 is TGTGCCAGCAGCTTAGGGGCACTCCTTCAAGAGACCCAGTACTTC. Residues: CASSLGALLQETQYF.

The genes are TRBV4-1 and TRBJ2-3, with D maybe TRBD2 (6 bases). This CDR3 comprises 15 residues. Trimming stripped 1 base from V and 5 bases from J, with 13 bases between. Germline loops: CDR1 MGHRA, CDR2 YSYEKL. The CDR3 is CASSQVGTGKDTQYF. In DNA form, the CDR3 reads TGCGCCAGCAGCCAAGTCGGGACTGGTAAAGATACGCAGTATTTT.

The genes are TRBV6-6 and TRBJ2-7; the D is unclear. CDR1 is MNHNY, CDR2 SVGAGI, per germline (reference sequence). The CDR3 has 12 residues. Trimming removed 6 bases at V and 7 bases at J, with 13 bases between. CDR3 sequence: CASRTTSEEQYF. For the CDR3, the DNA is TGTGCCAGCAGAACAACCAGCGAGGAGCAGTACTTC.

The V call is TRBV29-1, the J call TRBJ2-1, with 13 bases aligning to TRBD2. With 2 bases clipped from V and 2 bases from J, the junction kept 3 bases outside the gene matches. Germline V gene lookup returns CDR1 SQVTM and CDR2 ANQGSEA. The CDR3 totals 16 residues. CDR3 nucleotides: TGCAGCGTTGAACTACTAGCGGGGGGGGCCTACAATGAGCAGTTCTTC. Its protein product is CSVELLAGGAYNEQFF.

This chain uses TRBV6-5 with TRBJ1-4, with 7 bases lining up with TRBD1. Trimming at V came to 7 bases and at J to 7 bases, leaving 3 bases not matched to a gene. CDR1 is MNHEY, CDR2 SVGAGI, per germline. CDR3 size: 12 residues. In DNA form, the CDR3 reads TGTGCCAGCAAAGGGGGCGGTGAAAAACTGTTTTTT. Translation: CASKGGGEKLFF.

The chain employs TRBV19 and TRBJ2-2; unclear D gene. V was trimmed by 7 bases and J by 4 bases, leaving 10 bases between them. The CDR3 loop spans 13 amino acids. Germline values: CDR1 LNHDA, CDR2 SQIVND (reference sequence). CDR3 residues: CASTPQFTGELFF. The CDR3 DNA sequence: TGTGCCAGTACCCCACAATTCACCGGGGAGCTGTTTTTT.

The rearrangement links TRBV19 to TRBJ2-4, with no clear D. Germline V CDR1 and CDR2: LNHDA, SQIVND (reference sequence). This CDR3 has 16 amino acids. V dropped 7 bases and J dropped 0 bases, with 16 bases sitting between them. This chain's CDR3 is CASTQVMNSAKNIQYF. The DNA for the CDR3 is TGTGCCAGTACCCAGGTTATGAACTCAGCCAAAAACATTCAGTACTTC.

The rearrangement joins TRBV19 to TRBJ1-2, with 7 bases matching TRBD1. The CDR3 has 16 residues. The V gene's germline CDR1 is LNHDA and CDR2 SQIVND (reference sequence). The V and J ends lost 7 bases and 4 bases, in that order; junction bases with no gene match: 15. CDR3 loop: CASKRRDRDGFYGYTF. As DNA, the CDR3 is TGTGCCAGTAAAAGGAGAGACAGGGATGGATTCTATGGCTACACCTTC.

The CDR3, as DNA: TGTGCCAGCAAGGGCAGGGAGGACGAGCAGTACTTC. As protein: CASKGREDEQYF. The J gene is TRBJ2-7, the V gene TRBV6-6; D might be TRBD2 (6 bases). Trimming cost V 7 bases and J 5 bases, with 12 bases left between them. CDR1 MNHNY and CDR2 SVGAGI come from the germline V gene (reference sequence). The CDR3 sequence is 12 residues long.

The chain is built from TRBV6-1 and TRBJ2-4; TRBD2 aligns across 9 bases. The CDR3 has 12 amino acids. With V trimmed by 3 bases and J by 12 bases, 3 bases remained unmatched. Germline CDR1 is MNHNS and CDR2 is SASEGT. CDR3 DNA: TGTGCCAGCAGTGATGAGCGGGGGGCTCAGTACTTC. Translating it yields CASSDERGAQYF.

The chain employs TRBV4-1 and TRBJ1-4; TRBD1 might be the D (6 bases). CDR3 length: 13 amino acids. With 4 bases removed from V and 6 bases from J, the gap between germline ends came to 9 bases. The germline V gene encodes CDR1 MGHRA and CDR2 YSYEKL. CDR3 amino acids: CASSLDRYEKLFF. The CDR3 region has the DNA TGCGCCAGCAGCCTGGACAGATATGAAAAACTGTTTTTT.

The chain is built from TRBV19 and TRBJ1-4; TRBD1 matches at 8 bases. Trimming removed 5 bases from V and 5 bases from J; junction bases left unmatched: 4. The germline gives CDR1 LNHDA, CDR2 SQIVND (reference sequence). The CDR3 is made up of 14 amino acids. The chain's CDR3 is CASSRDRLNEKLFF. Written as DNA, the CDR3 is TGTGCCAGTAGTCGGGACAGGCTAAATGAAAAACTGTTTTTT.

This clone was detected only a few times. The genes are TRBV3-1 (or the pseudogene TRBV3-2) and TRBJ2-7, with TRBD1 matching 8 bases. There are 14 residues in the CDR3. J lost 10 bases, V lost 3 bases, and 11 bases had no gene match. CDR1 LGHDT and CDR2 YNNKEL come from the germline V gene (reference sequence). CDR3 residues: CASSHPGTGVEQYF. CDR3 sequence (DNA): TGTGCCAGCAGCCACCCTGGGACAGGAGTGGAACAGTACTTC.

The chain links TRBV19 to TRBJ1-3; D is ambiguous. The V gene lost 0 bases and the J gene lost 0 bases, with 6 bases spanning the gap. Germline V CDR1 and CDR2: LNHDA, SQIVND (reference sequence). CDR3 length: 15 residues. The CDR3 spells CASSIEGSSGNTIYF. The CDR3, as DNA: TGTGCCAGTAGTATAGAGGGCAGCTCTGGAAACACCATATATTTT. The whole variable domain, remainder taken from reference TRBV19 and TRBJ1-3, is DGGITQSPKYLFRKEGQNVTLSCEQNLNHDAMYWYRQDPGQGLRLIYYSQIVNDFQKGDIAEGYSVSREKKESFPLTVTSAQKNPTAFYLCASSIEGSSGNTIYFGEGSWLTVV.

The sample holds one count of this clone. Here the CDR3 reads CASSLDADSPLHF. The CDR3 region has the DNA TGTGCCAGCAGCTTAGACGCGGATTCACCCCTCCACTTT. The J gene is TRBJ1-6, the V gene TRBV7-9, with unresolved D. This CDR3 spans 13 amino acids. The V gene lost 1 base and the J gene lost 8 bases, with 6 bases spanning the gap. From germline, CDR1 is SEHNR and CDR2 FQNEAQ (reference sequence).

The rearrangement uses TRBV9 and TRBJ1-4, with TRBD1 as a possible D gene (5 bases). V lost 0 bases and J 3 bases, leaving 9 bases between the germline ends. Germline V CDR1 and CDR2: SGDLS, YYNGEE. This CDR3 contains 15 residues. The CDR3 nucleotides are TGTGCCAGCAGCGTAGAAGGGGCCCCTAATGAAAAACTGTTTTTT. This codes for CASSVEGAPNEKLFF.

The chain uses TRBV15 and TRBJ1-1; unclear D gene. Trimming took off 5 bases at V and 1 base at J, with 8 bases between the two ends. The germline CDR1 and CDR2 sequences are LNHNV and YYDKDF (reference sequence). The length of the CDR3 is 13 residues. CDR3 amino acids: CATSFDSNTEAFF. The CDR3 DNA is TGTGCCACCAGCTTCGACTCGAACACTGAAGCTTTCTTT. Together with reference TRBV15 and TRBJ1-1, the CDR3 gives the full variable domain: DAMVIQNPRYQVTQFGKPVTLSCSQTLNHNVMYWYQQKSSQAPKLLFHYYDKDFNNEADTPDNFQSRRPNTSFCFLDIRSPGLGDTAMYLCATSFDSNTEAFFGQGTRLTVV.

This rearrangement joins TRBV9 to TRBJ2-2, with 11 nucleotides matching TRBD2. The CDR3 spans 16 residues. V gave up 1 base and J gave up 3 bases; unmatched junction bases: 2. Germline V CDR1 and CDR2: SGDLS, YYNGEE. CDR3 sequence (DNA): TGTGCCAGCAGCGTAATAGCGGGGGGGCACACCGGGGAGCTGTTTTTT. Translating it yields CASSVIAGGHTGELFF.

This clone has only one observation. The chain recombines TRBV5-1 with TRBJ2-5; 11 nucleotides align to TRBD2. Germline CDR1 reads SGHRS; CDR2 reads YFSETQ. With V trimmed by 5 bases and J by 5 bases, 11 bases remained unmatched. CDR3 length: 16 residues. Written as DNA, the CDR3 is TGCGCCAGCAGTCCCGGGACTAGCGGTTCGTGGGAGACCCAGTACTTC. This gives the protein CASSPGTSGSWETQYF.

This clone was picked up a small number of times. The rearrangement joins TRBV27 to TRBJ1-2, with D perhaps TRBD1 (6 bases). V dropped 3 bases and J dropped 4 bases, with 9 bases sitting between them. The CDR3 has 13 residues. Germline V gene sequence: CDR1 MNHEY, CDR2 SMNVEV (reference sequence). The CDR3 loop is CASSFGGAYGYTF. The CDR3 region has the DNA TGTGCCAGCAGTTTTGGGGGGGCCTATGGCTACACCTTC.

As DNA, the CDR3 is TGTGCCAGTAGTATAGCCCCGGGACAGCTAATACCCTATGGCTACACCTTC. This translates into CASSIAPGQLIPYGYTF. This chain joins TRBV19 and TRBJ1-2, with 7 bases aligning to TRBD1. V shed 1 base, J shed 4 bases, and the junction held 12 bases outside the gene matches. The CDR3 length is 17 residues. Germline CDR1 reads LNHDA; CDR2 reads SQIVND (reference sequence). Drawing the rest from reference TRBV19 and TRBJ1-2, the complete variable domain is DGGITQSPKYLFRKEGQNVTLSCEQNLNHDAMYWYRQDPGQGLRLIYYSQIVNDFQKGDIAEGYSVSREKKESFPLTVTSAQKNPTAFYLCASSIAPGQLIPYGYTFGSGTRLTVV.

This chain's CDR3 is CASSYSGRGPGNTIYF. The CDR3 nucleotides are TGTGCCAGCAGTTACTCGGGCAGGGGCCCTGGAAACACCATATATTTT. This chain joins TRBV6-5 and TRBJ1-3, with D tentatively TRBD1 (6 bases). The germline gives CDR1 MNHEY, CDR2 SVGAGI. The CDR3 has 16 amino acids. V was clipped by 0 bases and J by 2 bases, with 11 bases between them.

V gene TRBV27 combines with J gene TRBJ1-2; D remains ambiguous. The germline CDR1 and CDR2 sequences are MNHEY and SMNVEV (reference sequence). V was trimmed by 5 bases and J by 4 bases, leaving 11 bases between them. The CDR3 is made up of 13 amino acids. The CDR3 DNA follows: TGTGCCAGCAGTCCCTCGCCGGGCTATGGCTACACCTTC. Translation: CASSPSPGYGYTF.

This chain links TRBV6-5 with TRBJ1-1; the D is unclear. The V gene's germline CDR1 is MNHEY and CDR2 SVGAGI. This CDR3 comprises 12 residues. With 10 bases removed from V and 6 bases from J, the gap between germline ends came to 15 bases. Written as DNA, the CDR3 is TGTGCCACCAAAACGGGGATCGCTGAAGCTTTCTTT. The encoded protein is CATKTGIAEAFF.

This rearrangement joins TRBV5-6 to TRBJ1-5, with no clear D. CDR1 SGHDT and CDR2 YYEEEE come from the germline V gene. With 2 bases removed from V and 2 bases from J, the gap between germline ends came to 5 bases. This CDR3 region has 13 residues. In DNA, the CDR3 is TGTGCCAGCAGCTTAGCCGGCAATCAGCCCCAGCATTTT. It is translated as CASSLAGNQPQHF.